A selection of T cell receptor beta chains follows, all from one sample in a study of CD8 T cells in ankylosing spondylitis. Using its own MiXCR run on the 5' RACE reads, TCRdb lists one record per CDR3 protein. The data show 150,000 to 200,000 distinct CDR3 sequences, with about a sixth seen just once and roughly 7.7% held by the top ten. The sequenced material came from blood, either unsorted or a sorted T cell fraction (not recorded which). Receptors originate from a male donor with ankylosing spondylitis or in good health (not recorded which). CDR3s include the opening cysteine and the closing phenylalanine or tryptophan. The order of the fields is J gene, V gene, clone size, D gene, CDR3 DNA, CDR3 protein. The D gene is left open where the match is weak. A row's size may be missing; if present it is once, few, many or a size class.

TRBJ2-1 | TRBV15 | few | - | TGTGCCACCAGCAGAGCCCAGGGGTTCCGGGAGCAGTTCTTC | CATSRAQGFREQFF
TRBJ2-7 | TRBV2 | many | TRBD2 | TGTGCCAGCAGTGGTAAACTAGCGGAGGAGAGATACGAGCAGTACTTC | CASSGKLAEERYEQYF
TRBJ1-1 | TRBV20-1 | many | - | TGCAGTGCTAGCGGAGACCGCGGGTGGACTGAAGCTTTCTTT | CSASGDRGWTEAFF
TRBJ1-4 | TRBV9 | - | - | TGTGCCAGCAGCGTAGGGGGGAATGAAAAACTGTTTTTT | CASSVGGNEKLFF
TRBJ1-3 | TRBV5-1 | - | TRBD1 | TGCGCCAGCAGAAGGGACAGAGACATGGACACCATATATTTT | CASRRDRDMDTIYF
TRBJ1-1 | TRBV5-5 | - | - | TGTGCCAGCAGCGCCAGGACGGGGAACACTGAAGCTTTCTTT | CASSARTGNTEAFF
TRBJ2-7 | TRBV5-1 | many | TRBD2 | TGCGCCAGCGCAAATAGCGGGAAGAGCTCCTACGAGCAGTACTTC | CASANSGKSSYEQYF
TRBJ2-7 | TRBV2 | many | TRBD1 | TGTGCCAGCAGTCCCGGGACAGGGTTCACCCTCCAGTACTTC | CASSPGTGFTLQYF
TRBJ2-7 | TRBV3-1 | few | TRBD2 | TGTGCCAGCACCTCTAGCGGGAGGTACGAGCAGTACTTC | CASTSSGRYEQYF
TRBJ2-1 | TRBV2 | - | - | TGTGCCAGCAGCGCGATAGCGGAAAATGAGCAGTTCTTC | CASSAIAENEQFF
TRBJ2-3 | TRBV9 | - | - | TGTGCCAGCAGCGTAGGCGGCGTTCACACAGATACGCAGTATTTT | CASSVGGVHTDTQYF
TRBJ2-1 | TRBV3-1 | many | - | TGTGCCAGCAGCCAACCTCAGGGTCACCACAATGAGCAGTTCTTC | CASSQPQGHHNEQFF
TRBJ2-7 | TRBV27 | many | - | TGTGCCAGCAGTCACCTACCATACGAGCAGTACTTC | CASSHLPYEQYF
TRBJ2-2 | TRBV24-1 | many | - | TGTGCCACCAGTGTGACGAACACCGGGGAGCTGTTTTTT | CATSVTNTGELFF
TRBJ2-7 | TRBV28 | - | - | TGTGCCATCCTAGGGGGGGGCGAGCAGTACTTC | CAILGGGEQYF
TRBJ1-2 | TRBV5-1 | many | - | TGCGCCAGCAGCTTGGCCTCAGGGAAGGGCTACACCTTC | CASSLASGKGYTF
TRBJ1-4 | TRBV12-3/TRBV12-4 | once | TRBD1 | TGTGCCAGCTCGACAGGGGTGAATGAAAAACTGTTTTTT | CASSTGVNEKLFF
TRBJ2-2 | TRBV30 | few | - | TGTGCCTGGAGATACACCGGGGAGCTGTTTTTT | CAWRYTGELFF
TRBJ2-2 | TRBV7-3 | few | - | TGTGCCAGCAGCTTAACGGTCGGGGGGCAGAACACCGGGGAGCTGTTTTTT | CASSLTVGGQNTGELFF
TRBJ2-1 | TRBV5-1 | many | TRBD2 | TGCGCCAGCAGCTTGCTGCGGGAGTCCTACAATGAGCAGTTCTTC | CASSLLRESYNEQFF
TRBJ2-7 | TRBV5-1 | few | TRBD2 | TGCGCCAGCAGCTTGTCGGGCGGGAGAACGTACGAGCAGTACTTC | CASSLSGGRTYEQYF
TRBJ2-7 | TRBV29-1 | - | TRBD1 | TGCAGCGTTTACAAGAAGGGACAGGGCTACGAGCAGTACTTC | CSVYKKGQGYEQYF
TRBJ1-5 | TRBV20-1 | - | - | TGCAGTGCGTTTCCGCTCGACAGATTTAATCAGCCCCAGCATTTT | CSAFPLDRFNQPQHF
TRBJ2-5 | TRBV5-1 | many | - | TGCGCCAGCAGCTTGGCCCCGGTTTTAGCAAGTGAGACCCAGTACTTC | CASSLAPVLASETQYF
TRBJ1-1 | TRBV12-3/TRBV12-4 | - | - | TGTGCCAGCAGTCGACGAACTGAAGCTTTCTTT | CASSRRTEAFF
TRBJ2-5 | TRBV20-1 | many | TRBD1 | TGCAGTGCCCGGGACAGTCAAGAGACCCAGTACTTC | CSARDSQETQYF
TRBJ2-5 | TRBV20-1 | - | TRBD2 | TGCAGTGCTAGAGACCTTAGCGGGAGGGAGGGAGAGACCCAGTACTTC | CSARDLSGREGETQYF
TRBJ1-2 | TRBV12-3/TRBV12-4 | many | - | TGTGCCAGCAGTTTGGGTGTCCTCTATGGCTACACCTTC | CASSLGVLYGYTF
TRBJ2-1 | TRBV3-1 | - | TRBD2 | TGTGCCAGCAGCCAAGGACTAGCGGGCGAGCAGTTCTTC | CASSQGLAGEQFF
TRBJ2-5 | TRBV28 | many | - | TGCGCCAGCAGCTTGTCAGAGACCCAGTACTTC | CASSLSETQYF
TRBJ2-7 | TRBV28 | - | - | TGTGCCAGCAGTGTAGGTGTGGGGGGCTCCTACGAGCAGTACTTC | CASSVGVGGSYEQYF
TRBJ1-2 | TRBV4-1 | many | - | TGCGCCAGCAGGACAAGGGTAGGAGCTAACTATGGCTACACCTTC | CASRTRVGANYGYTF
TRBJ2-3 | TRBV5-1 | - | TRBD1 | TGCGCCAGCAGCTCCCGGACAGGGGGAACAGATACGCAGTATTTT | CASSSRTGGTDTQYF
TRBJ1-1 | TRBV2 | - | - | TGTGCCAGCAGTGTGTACACTGAAGCTTTCTTT | CASSVYTEAFF
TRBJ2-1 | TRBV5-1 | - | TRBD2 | TGCGCCAGCAGCTTGGGGATACTAGCGGGAGTCGCCCCGGATGAGCAGTTCTTC | CASSLGILAGVAPDEQFF
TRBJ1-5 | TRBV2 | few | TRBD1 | TGTGCCAGCAGCGCGGGACAGGGCGCGTATCAGCCCCAGCATTTT | CASSAGQGAYQPQHF
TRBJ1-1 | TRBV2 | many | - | TGTGCCAGCAGTGACTTGGGATCTCAAGGAGCTTTCTTT | CASSDLGSQGAFF
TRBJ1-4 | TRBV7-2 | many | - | TGTGCCAGCAGCCACAGGGTTACTAATGAAAAACTGTTTTTT | CASSHRVTNEKLFF
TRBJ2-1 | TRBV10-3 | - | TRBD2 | TGTGCCATCAAAGCGGGACCCTCTGACTACAATGAGCAGTTCTTC | CAIKAGPSDYNEQFF
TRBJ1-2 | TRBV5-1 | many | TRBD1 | TGCGCCAGCAGCCGTAACTCCGGGACAGGGTTACTCTATGGCTACACCTTC | CASSRNSGTGLLYGYTF
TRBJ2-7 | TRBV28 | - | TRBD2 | TGTGTCACCCGACTAGCGGGTGCCTCCTACGAGCAGTACTTC | CVTRLAGASYEQYF
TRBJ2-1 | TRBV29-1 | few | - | TGCAGCGTTGAATCCTTAAACAATGAGCAGTTCTTC | CSVESLNNEQFF
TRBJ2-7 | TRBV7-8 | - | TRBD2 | TGTGCCAGCAGCTTAAGCGGCGGGAGATCTCCCGAGCAGTACTTC | CASSLSGGRSPEQYF
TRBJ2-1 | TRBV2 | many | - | TGTGCCAGCAGGGCCCGGACTAACAATGAGCAGTTCTTC | CASRARTNNEQFF
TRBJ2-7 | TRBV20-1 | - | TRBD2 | TGCAGTGCTCAAACCGGGACTAGCGTACCCGAGCAGTACTTC | CSAQTGTSVPEQYF
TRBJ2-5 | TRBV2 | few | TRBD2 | TGTGCCAGCATGCGGGGACTATTACAAGAGACCCAGTACTTC | CASMRGLLQETQYF
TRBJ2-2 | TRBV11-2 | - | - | TGTGCCAGCAGCCTTCACAGGAACACCGGGGAGCTGTTTTTT | CASSLHRNTGELFF
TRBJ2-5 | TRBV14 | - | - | TGTGCCAGCAGCCAAGATTCAGGACTGATAGAGACCCAGTACTTC | CASSQDSGLIETQYF
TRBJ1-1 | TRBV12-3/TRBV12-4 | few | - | TGTGCCAGCAGTTTAAGGGTGATGAACACTGAAGCTTTCTTT | CASSLRVMNTEAFF
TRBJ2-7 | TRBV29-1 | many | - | TGCAGCGTTATAGCCGGGACTCGTCTATACGAGCAGTACTTC | CSVIAGTRLYEQYF
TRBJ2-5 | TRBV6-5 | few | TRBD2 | TGTGCCAGCAGCCCCGGACTAGCCTCAAGGGAGACCCAGTACTTC | CASSPGLASRETQYF
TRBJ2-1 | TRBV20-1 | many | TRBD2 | TGCAGTGCTCCCCCCCTAGCGGAAGCGAGCAATGAGCAGTTCTTC | CSAPPLAEASNEQFF
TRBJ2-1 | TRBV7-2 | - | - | TGTGCCAGCAGCTTAGTGGGGGGAGGGGGCAATGAGCAGTTCTTC | CASSLVGGGGNEQFF